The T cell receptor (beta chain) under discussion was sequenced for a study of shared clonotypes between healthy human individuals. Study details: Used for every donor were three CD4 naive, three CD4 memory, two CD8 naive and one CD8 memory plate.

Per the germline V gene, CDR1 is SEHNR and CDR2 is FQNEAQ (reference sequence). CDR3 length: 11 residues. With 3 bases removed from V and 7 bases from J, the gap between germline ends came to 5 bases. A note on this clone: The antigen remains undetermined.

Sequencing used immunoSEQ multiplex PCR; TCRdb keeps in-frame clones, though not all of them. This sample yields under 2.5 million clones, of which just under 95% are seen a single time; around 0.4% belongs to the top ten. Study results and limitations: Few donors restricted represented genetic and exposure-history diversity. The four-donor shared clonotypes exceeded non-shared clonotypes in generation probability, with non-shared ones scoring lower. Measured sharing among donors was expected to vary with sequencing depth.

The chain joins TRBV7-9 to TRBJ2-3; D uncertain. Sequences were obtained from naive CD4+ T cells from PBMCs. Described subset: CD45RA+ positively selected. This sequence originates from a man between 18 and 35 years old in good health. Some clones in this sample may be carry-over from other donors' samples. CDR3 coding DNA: TGTGCCAGCAGCTTTGATTATACGCAGTATTTT. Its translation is CASSFDYTQYF.